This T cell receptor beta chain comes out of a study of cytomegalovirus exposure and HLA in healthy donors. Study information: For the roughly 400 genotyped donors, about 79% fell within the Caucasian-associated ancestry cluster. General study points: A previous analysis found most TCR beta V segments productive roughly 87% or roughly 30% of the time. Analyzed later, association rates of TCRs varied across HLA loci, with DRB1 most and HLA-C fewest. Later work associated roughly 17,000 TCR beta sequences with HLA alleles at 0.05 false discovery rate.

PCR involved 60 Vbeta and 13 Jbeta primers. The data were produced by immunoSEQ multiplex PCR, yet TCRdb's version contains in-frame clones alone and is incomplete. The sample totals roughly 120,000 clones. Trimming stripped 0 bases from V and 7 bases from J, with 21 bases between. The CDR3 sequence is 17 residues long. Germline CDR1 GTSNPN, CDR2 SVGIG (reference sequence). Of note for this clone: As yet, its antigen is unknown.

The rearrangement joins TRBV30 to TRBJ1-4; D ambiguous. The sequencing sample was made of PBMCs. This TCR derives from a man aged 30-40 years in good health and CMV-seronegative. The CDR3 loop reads CAWSVTWGDFQTEKLFF. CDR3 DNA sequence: TGTGCCTGGAGTGTTACGTGGGGAGATTTCCAAACTGAAAAACTGTTTTTT.